This TCR beta chain was captured in a study of T cell repertoires in cytomegalovirus infection. On this clonotype: What it binds is not known.

TCRdb ran MiXCR on the reads and lists one entry per CDR3 protein. The table shows around 230,000 distinct CDR3 sequences, with approximately 40% occurring only once. The CDR3 runs to 18 residues. CDR1 and CDR2 (germline): SGHAT, FQNNGV. With 1 base removed from V and 0 bases from J, the gap between germline ends came to 18 bases. The source of this sequence is a human donor in good health (CMV status not recorded). Some clones in this sample may be carry-over from other donors' samples. The chain combines TRBV11-2 with TRBJ1-1; D is unclear. This sample comprised CD8+ T cells from cultured PBMCs, obtained from culture after CMV antigen stimulation. The CDR3 nucleotides read TGTGCCAGCAGCTTAGGTGTCCCGATAGACGGTCTGAACACTGAAGCTTTCTTT. It translates to CASSLGVPIDGLNTEAFF. Complete variable domain (other parts from reference TRBV11-2 and TRBJ1-1): EAGVAQSPRYKIIEKRQSVAFWCNPISGHATLYWYQQILGQGPKLLIQFQNNGVVDDSQLPKDRFSAERLKGVDSTLKIQPAKLEDSAVYLCASSLGVPIDGLNTEAFFGQGTRLTVV.